The 15 T cell receptor beta chains listed next were all sequenced from one sample in a study of T cell responses to AZD1222 COVID-19 vaccine. Profiled with immunoSEQ multiplex PCR; TCRdb holds only in-frame clones, not every one. Found here are about 140,000 clones, approximately 93% of them singletons; the top ten hold around 10%. The starting material was peripheral blood, obtained after recovery from COVID-19. These TCRs come from an adult who had recovered from COVID-19.

The chain uses TRBV19 and TRBJ2-7; 12 bases are a match to TRBD2. The length of the CDR3 is 16 residues. V lost 4 bases, J lost 3 bases, and 7 bases stayed unmatched. Germline V gene sequence: CDR1 LNHDA, CDR2 SQIVND (reference sequence). CDR3 bases: TGTGCCAGTAGTACAACCGGGACTAGCGGGCACTACGAGCAGTACTTC. Translating it yields CASSTTGTSGHYEQYF.

The chain joins TRBV7-3 to TRBJ2-2; 10 bases match TRBD1. CDR3 length: 14 residues. The trim removed 4 bases at V and 7 bases at J, leaving 3 bases unmatched. The germline V gene encodes CDR1 SGHTA and CDR2 FQGTGA. CDR3 DNA sequence: TGTGCCAGCAGCTCGGACAGGGGGAACGGGGAGCTGTTTTTT. This codes for CASSSDRGNGELFF.

This clone occurred once. Here the CDR3 DNA reads TGTGCCAGCAGCTCCCCGTCGCAGGGCGGGACTGAAGCTTTCTTT. It encodes CASSSPSQGGTEAFF. V gene TRBV28 combines with J gene TRBJ1-1; D may be TRBD1 (5 bases). The CDR3 consists of 15 residues. V was trimmed by 6 bases and J by 5 bases, leaving 19 bases between them. Germline lookup yields CDR1 MDHEN and CDR2 SYDVKM.

This clone has a handful of counts. The gene calls are TRBV6-6 and TRBJ1-2; D call uncertain. CDR1 is MNHNY and CDR2 is SVGAGI in the germline V gene (reference sequence). CDR3 size: 14 residues. The germline V and J ends were trimmed by 6 bases and 1 base, with 12 bases remaining between them. CDR3 protein: CASRPPGNNYGYTF. CDR3 DNA sequence: TGTGCCAGCAGACCACCGGGAAATAACTATGGCTACACCTTC.

This chain uses TRBV27 with TRBJ2-2; no definite D call. Trimming pared 1 base from V and 6 bases from J, leaving 6 bases between. Germline loops: CDR1 MNHEY, CDR2 SMNVEV (reference sequence). The CDR3 contains 13 residues. CDR3 protein: CASSLYPAGELFF. CDR3 in DNA: TGTGCCAGCAGTTTATACCCGGCCGGGGAGCTGTTTTTT.

The chain is built from TRBV30 and TRBJ2-1; tentatively, D is TRBD2 (5 bases). The germline CDR1 and CDR2 sequences are GTSNPN and SVGIG (reference sequence). This CDR3 is 15 amino acids long. Trimming shortened V by 0 bases and J by 1 base, and 10 bases separated the two germline ends. CDR3 nucleotides: TGTGCCTGGAGTGTAGGAACTAGATCCTACAATGAGCAGTTCTTC. This encodes CAWSVGTRSYNEQFF.

The count of this clone is one. The chain combines TRBV6-5 with TRBJ2-7; D gene unclear. Germline V gives CDR1 MNHEY, CDR2 SVGAGI. The CDR3 is 15 amino acids. V was pared by 0 bases and J by 0 bases, with 9 bases between. The CDR3 region has the DNA TGTGCCAGCAGTTACTCTGGTGTCTCCTCCTACGAGCAGTACTTC. This translates into CASSYSGVSSYEQYF.

The CDR3 protein is CASRAVFRGDYGYTF. The CDR3 coding sequence is TGTGCCAGCAGGGCCGTTTTTCGGGGAGACTATGGCTACACCTTC. This sequence joins TRBV11-2 and TRBJ1-2, with D uncertain. CDR1 SGHAT and CDR2 FQNNGV come from the germline V gene. V lost 6 bases and J 3 bases, leaving 17 bases between the germline ends. This CDR3 has 15 amino acids.

V and J are TRBV5-1 and TRBJ2-5, with TRBD2 matching 10 bases. The CDR3 is 15 amino acids. Trimming cost V 4 bases and J 3 bases; bases outside gene matches: 6. CDR1 SGHRS and CDR2 YFSETQ come from the germline V gene. This CDR3 reads CASSQGTSVKETQYF. For the CDR3, the DNA is TGCGCCAGCAGCCAGGGGACTAGCGTTAAAGAGACCCAGTACTTC.

J is TRBJ1-1 and V is TRBV19; maybe TRBD1 (5 bases). The CDR3 length is 14 residues. CDR1 is LNHDA and CDR2 is SQIVND in the germline V gene (reference sequence). The V gene lost 6 bases and the J gene lost 5 bases, with 16 bases spanning the gap. CDR3 in DNA: TGTGCCAGTAGATTCCGGGGCGAAGGGACTGAAGCTTTCTTT. It specifies CASRFRGEGTEAFF.

The chain employs TRBV30 and TRBJ1-5; 7 bases agree with TRBD1. Germline-derived CDR1 and CDR2 are GTSNPN and SVGIG (reference sequence). V lost 4 bases to trimming and J lost 1 base; unmatched junction nucleotides: 7. The CDR3 totals 15 residues. CDR3 nucleotides: TGTGCCTGGACGAAGGGGGCGAAAAGCAATCAGCCCCAGCATTTT. Translation gives CAWTKGAKSNQPQHF.

V is TRBV2 and J is TRBJ2-7; 12 bases line up with TRBD2. The CDR3 runs 17 residues. The germline gives CDR1 SNHLY, CDR2 FYNNEI. With V trimmed by 6 bases and J by 7 bases, 16 bases remained unmatched. The CDR3 nucleotides read TGTGCCAGCAGCGACGCCCTTCGGACTAGCGGGAATGATGAGCAGTACTTC. It translates to CASSDALRTSGNDEQYF.

This clone was seen a few times. The chain recombines TRBV18 with TRBJ2-1; 8 bases fit TRBD2. Germline CDR1 and CDR2: KGHSH and LQKENI. The V and J ends lost 3 bases and 2 bases, in that order; junction bases with no gene match: 3. The CDR3 length is 15 residues. CDR3 DNA: TGTGCCAGCTCACCCCAGCGGGAGACCTACAATGAGCAGTTCTTC. It codes for CASSPQRETYNEQFF.

The chain uses TRBV7-2 and TRBJ2-3; D not certain. From germline, CDR1 is SGHTA and CDR2 FQGNSA. V lost 2 bases and J lost 11, with 11 bases in between. The CDR3 spans 12 residues. CDR3 region: CASSLILYEQYF. The CDR3 DNA sequence: TGTGCCAGCAGCTTAATACTTTATGAGCAGTATTTT.

This clone was picked up a small number of times. As DNA, the CDR3 is TGTGCCAGTAGAAGGGGACGTGAGCAGTACTTC. It specifies CASRRGREQYF. This chain joins TRBV6-5 and TRBJ2-7; tentatively, D is TRBD1 or TRBD2 (5 bases each). CDR3 length equals 11 residues. Between the trimmed V and J ends, which lost 9 bases and 7 bases, there was a span of 13 bases. The germline gives CDR1 MNHEY, CDR2 SVGAGI.